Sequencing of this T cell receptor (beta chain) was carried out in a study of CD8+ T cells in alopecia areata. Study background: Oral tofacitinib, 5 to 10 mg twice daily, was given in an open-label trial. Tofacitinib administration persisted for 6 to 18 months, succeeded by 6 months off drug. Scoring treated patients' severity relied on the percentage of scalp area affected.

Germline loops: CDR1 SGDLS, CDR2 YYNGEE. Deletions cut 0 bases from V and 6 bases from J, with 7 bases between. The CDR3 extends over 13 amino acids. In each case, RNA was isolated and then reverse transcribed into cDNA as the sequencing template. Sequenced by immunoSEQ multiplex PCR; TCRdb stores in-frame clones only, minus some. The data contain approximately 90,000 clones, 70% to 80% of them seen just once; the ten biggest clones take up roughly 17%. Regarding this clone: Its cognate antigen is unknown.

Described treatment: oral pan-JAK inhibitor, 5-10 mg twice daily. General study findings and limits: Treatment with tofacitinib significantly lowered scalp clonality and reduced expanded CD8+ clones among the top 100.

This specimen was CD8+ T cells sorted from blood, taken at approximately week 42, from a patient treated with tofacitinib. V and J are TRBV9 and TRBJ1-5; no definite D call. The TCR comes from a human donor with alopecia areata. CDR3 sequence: CASSVGTGQPQHF. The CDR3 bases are TGTGCCAGCAGCGTAGGGACGGGTCAGCCCCAGCATTTT.